This TCR beta chain was identified during a study of vaccination and CD4 T cells after COVID-19. Across the study: In the convalescent group, nasal swab PCR was SARS-CoV-2 positive; roughly nine cases were mild and one severe. Following dose two, a median about 70 days (range 14 to 241) passed before post-vaccine samples were taken.

Comments on this clonotype: Its cognate antigen is unknown.

Cultured CD4+ T-cell DNA underwent Oncomine TCR Beta short-read sequencing. Using the QIAamp micro DNA kit, genomic DNA was extracted from the CD4+ T cells that had been cultured. TCRdb recomputed calls from the PCR reads with MiXCR, one row per CDR3 protein. This sample yields some 15,000 distinct CDR3 sequences, of which around 47% are seen a single time; 20% belongs to the top ten. The CDR3 loop spans 14 amino acids. The ends were cut back, 5 bases at V and 2 bases at J, with 13 bases in the middle. Germline V gene sequence: CDR1 SGHVS, CDR2 FQNEAQ. Time point denoted: late sampling 161 to 241 days after vaccination in three convalescent patients. Noted treatment: approximately 9-day PBMC culture with coronavirus spike peptide pools or control peptides (ViraFEST assay). PCR positivity was dated March to December 2020, before US Alpha, Beta and Delta variants.

This sample comprised CD4+ T cells from blood, cultured in vitro, obtained about 7 months after SARS-CoV-2 vaccination. This receptor was taken from a human donor who had recovered from COVID-19. The chain uses TRBV7-8 and TRBJ2-7, with TRBD1 as a possible D gene (6 bases). The CDR3 is CASSPRTAAYEQYF. For the CDR3, the DNA is TGTGCCAGCAGCCCACGGACAGCCGCCTACGAGCAGTACTTC.